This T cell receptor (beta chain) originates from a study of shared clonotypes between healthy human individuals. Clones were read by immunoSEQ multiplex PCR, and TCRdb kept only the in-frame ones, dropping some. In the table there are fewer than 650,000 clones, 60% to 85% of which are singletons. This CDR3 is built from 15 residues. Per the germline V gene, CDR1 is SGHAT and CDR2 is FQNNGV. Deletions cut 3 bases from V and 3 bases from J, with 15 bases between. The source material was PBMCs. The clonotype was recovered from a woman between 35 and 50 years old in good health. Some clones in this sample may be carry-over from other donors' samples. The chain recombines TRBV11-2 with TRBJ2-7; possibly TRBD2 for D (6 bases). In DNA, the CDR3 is TGTGCCAGCAGCTTGGCGGGATGGCAGATCTACGAGCAGTACTTC. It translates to CASSLAGWQIYEQYF.